Presented here are 23 T cell receptor beta chains from one specimen sequenced in a study of blood T cell repertoires in COVID-19. Here immunoSEQ multiplex PCR was the method, and the copy in TCRdb shows in-frame clones only, minus some. In the table there are around 120,000 clones, roughly 85% of which are singletons. What was sequenced was peripheral blood. The receptors derive from a man younger than 45 with acute or convalescent COVID-19.

This rearrangement joins TRBV13 to TRBJ2-5, with D uncertain. The germline gives CDR1 PRHDT, CDR2 FYEKMQ (reference sequence). V was cut by 4 bases and J by 3 bases, with 12 bases left in between. This CDR3 region has 14 residues. The CDR3 DNA reads as TGTGCCAGCAGCTCGCGTCGGCAGGAAGAGACCCAGTACTTC. As protein: CASSSRRQEETQYF. The full variable domain, rest sourced from reference TRBV13 and TRBJ2-5, is AAGVIQSPRHLIKEKRETATLKCYPIPRHDTVYWYQQGPGQDPQFLISFYEKMQSDKGSIPDRFSAQQFSDYHSELNMSSLELGDSALYFCASSSRRQEETQYFGPGTRLLVL.

The chain carries TRBV7-3 and TRBJ1-1; no clear D. CDR1 is SGHTA, CDR2 FQGTGA, per germline. V gave up 4 bases and J gave up 1 base, with 7 bases separating them. The CDR3 extends over 13 amino acids. CDR3 nucleotide sequence: TGTGCCAGCAGCTCTGACAAGAACACTGAAGCTTTCTTT. Its translation: CASSSDKNTEAFF.

The chain carries TRBV12-2 and TRBJ2-5; the D segment call TRBD2 is taken from the table without a DNA check. TRBV12-2 is reported as a pseudogene. The CDR3 has 15 residues. The CDR3 nucleotides are TGTGCAAGTCGCCTCGAGCGGGAGGTGGGAGAGACCCAGTACTTC. This codes for CASRLEREVGETQYF.

This clone has only a few counts. The genes are TRBV19 and TRBJ2-7; TRBD2 matches at 12 bases. The CDR3 has 15 residues. Germline V CDR1 and CDR2: LNHDA, SQIVND (reference sequence). V shed 3 bases, J shed 5 bases, and the junction held 5 bases outside the gene matches. CDR3 coding DNA: TGTGCCAGTAGTATGACTAGCGGGGGAGTCAACGAGCAGTACTTC. Amino acid sequence: CASSMTSGGVNEQYF.

This clone was observed a single time. CDR3 loop: CASTFGGDYGYTF. As DNA, the CDR3 is TGTGCCAGCACCTTCGGAGGGGACTATGGCTACACCTTC. The rearrangement uses TRBV6-5 and TRBJ1-2, with a tentative D call TRBD1 (5 bases). Germline values: CDR1 MNHEY, CDR2 SVGAGI. Trimming took off 7 bases at V and 3 bases at J, with 12 bases between the two ends. CDR3 length: 13 amino acids.

The chain employs TRBV5-8 and TRBJ2-2, with no clear D. The V and J ends lost 4 bases and 4 bases respectively, with 5 bases between them. Germline lookup yields CDR1 SGHTS and CDR2 YDEGEE. The CDR3 spans 12 residues. The CDR3 sequence: CASSPFTGELFF. As DNA, the CDR3 is TGTGCCAGCAGCCCCTTCACCGGGGAGCTGTTTTTT.

In this sample, this clone turned up once. This rearrangement joins TRBV30 to TRBJ1-1; D perhaps matches TRBD1 (6 bases). Germline assignment: CDR1 GTSNPN and CDR2 SVGIG (reference sequence). The CDR3 totals 15 residues. Trimming shortened V by 1 base and J by 1 base, and 13 bases separated the two germline ends. For the CDR3, the DNA is TGTGCCTGGAGTGCCCAAACAGGGAGGAACACTGAAGCTTTCTTT. This encodes CAWSAQTGRNTEAFF.

This chain joins TRBV2 and TRBJ1-6; a possible D gene is TRBD1 (5 bases). Germline lookup yields CDR1 SNHLY and CDR2 FYNNEI. V dropped 4 bases and J dropped 11 bases, with 15 bases sitting between them. This CDR3 has 14 amino acids. CDR3 bases: TGTGCCAGCAGTGGGGACTCAGGGAGCGCACCCCTCCACTTT. This codes for CASSGDSGSAPLHF. Together with reference TRBV2 and TRBJ1-6, the CDR3 gives the full variable domain: EPEVTQTPSHQVTQMGQEVILRCVPISNHLYFYWYRQILGQKVEFLVSFYNNEISEKSEIFDDQFSVERPDGSNFTLKIRSTKLEDSAMYFCASSGDSGSAPLHFGNGTRLTVT.

The chain employs TRBV3-1 (or the pseudogene TRBV3-2) and TRBJ2-3, with 8 bases aligning to TRBD2. Germline V gene sequence: CDR1 LGHDT, CDR2 YNNKEL (reference sequence). CDR3 size: 15 residues. The V segment lost 1 base and the J segment 7 bases; nucleotides outside the gene matches: 7. DNA for the CDR3: TGTGCCAGCAGCCAAGGATCAAGCGGGAGAAATACGCAGTATTTT. Amino acid sequence: CASSQGSSGRNTQYF.

The V call is TRBV3-1 (or the pseudogene TRBV3-2), the J call TRBJ2-1, with 10 positions matching TRBD2. Germline loops: CDR1 LGHDT, CDR2 YNNKEL (reference sequence). The CDR3 is 16 amino acids. V gave up 1 base and J gave up 3 bases; unmatched junction bases: 3. The chain's CDR3 is CASSQGSGRGYNEQFF. The CDR3 DNA is TGTGCCAGCAGCCAAGGAAGCGGGAGGGGCTACAATGAGCAGTTCTTC.

V is TRBV7-9 and J is TRBJ2-2, with D tentatively TRBD1 (5 bases). Germline CDR1 is SEHNR and CDR2 is FQNEAQ (reference sequence). The CDR3 consists of 15 residues. V was shortened by 2 bases and J by 7 bases, with 14 bases between the two germline ends. In DNA form, the CDR3 reads TGTGCCAGCAGCTTAATCGGTCAGGGTTTCGGGGAGCTGTTTTTT. Its protein product is CASSLIGQGFGELFF.

The chain employs TRBV29-1 and TRBJ2-7; 7 bases line up with TRBD1. The CDR3 has 18 residues. CDR1 and CDR2 from the germline V gene are SQVTM and ANQGSEA. V was pared by 3 bases and J by 5 bases, with 22 bases of the junction left unmatched. CDR3 DNA sequence: TGCAGCGTTGATAAATTTGGTCGGATGACAGGGAAACTGAACGAGCAGTACTTC. Its translation: CSVDKFGRMTGKLNEQYF.

CDR3 loop: CASSSPTVPRGYTF. The CDR3 nucleotides read TGTGCCAGCAGCTCCCCGACAGTCCCTCGTGGCTACACCTTC. The V gene is TRBV7-3, the J gene TRBJ1-2; the D gene is possibly TRBD1 (5 bases). The ends were cut back, 4 bases at V and 7 bases at J, with 16 bases in the middle. This CDR3 comprises 14 residues. Germline values: CDR1 SGHTA, CDR2 FQGTGA.

CDR3 amino acids: CASSYWTATNEKLFF. CDR3 in DNA: TGTGCCAGCAGTTACTGGACAGCAACTAATGAAAAACTGTTTTTT. The V call is TRBV6-2 or TRBV6-3, the J call TRBJ1-4, with a weak D call TRBD1 (6 bases). V was pared by 1 base and J by 0 bases, with 6 bases between. CDR3 length equals 15 residues. The V gene's germline CDR1 is MNHEY and CDR2 SVGEGT.

The chain combines TRBV14 with TRBJ2-1; D uncertain. The CDR3 has 14 amino acids. Germline V gene data show CDR1 as SGHDN and CDR2 as FVKESK. Trimming stripped 1 base from V and 4 bases from J, with 8 bases between. CDR3 sequence (DNA): TGTGCCAGCAGCCAAGCCTCGCAGTACAATGAGCAGTTCTTC. As protein: CASSQASQYNEQFF.

The chain uses TRBV30 and TRBJ2-2; D is possibly TRBD1 (5 bases). The CDR3 runs to 12 residues. The germline CDR1 and CDR2 sequences are GTSNPN and SVGIG (reference sequence). V shed 5 bases and J shed 4 bases, with 8 bases lying between them. CDR3 sequence: CAWGQFTGELFF. In DNA, the CDR3 is TGTGCCTGGGGACAATTCACCGGGGAGCTGTTTTTT.

The V call is TRBV2, the J call TRBJ1-1; TRBD1 matches at 8 bases. Germline lookup yields CDR1 SNHLY and CDR2 FYNNEI. Trimming cost V 8 bases and J 4 bases; bases outside gene matches: 6. The CDR3 length is 13 residues. Here the CDR3 DNA reads TGTGCCAGCGGAAGAACAGGGGGCACTGAAGCTTTCTTT. Translation gives CASGRTGGTEAFF. Drawing the rest from reference TRBV2 and TRBJ1-1, the complete variable domain is EPEVTQTPSHQVTQMGQEVILRCVPISNHLYFYWYRQILGQKVEFLVSFYNNEISEKSEIFDDQFSVERPDGSNFTLKIRSTKLEDSAMYFCASGRTGGTEAFFGQGTRLTVV.

This clone came up a few times. CDR3: CSASGLAGENDEQFF. The DNA of the CDR3 is TGCAGTGCTAGTGGTCTAGCGGGAGAAAACGATGAGCAGTTCTTC. This rearrangement joins TRBV20-1 to TRBJ2-1; 10 nucleotides agree with TRBD2. The germline CDR1 and CDR2 sequences are DFQATT and SNEGSKA (reference sequence). The CDR3 has 15 amino acids. V trimming: 3 bases; J trimming: 8 bases; junction bases outside the gene matches: 10.

On this clone: This sample includes further DNA sequences coding for the same CDR3. This chain joins TRBV6-2 or TRBV6-3 and TRBJ2-2; D is ambiguous. The germline V and J ends were trimmed by 5 bases and 1 base, with 8 bases remaining between them. The CDR3 runs to 14 residues. Germline CDR1 and CDR2: MNHEY and SVGEGT. Here the CDR3 DNA reads TGTGCCAGCAGTCCAACACGGAACACCGGGGAGCTGTTTTTT. Amino acids: CASSPTRNTGELFF.

V is TRBV4-3 and J is TRBJ1-4, with D possibly matching TRBD1 (6 bases). With 0 bases removed from V and 7 bases from J, the gap between germline ends came to 15 bases. CDR1 and CDR2 (germline): LGHNA, YSLEER. The CDR3 has 16 amino acids. The CDR3 protein is CASSQDGRGGSEKLFF. Here the CDR3 DNA reads TGCGCCAGCAGCCAAGACGGCAGGGGCGGGAGTGAAAAACTGTTTTTT.

This sequence joins TRBV5-1 and TRBJ2-3, with D possibly TRBD2 on 5 matching bases. The germline V and J ends were trimmed by 2 bases and 5 bases, with 9 bases remaining between them. From germline, CDR1 is SGHRS and CDR2 YFSETQ. The length of the CDR3 is 13 residues. This CDR3 reads CASSFLAGDTQYF. The CDR3 DNA reads as TGCGCCAGCAGCTTTCTTGCGGGAGATACGCAGTATTTT.

The rearrangement links TRBV2 to TRBJ2-2, with D tentatively TRBD1 (6 bases). Germline CDR1 and CDR2: SNHLY and FYNNEI. Trimming shortened V by 4 bases and J by 5 bases, and 14 bases separated the two germline ends. The CDR3 runs 15 residues. This CDR3 reads CASSVQGIFTGELFF. For the CDR3, the DNA is TGTGCCAGCAGTGTACAGGGAATATTTACCGGGGAGCTGTTTTTT.

The rearrangement links TRBV19 to TRBJ2-2; D may be TRBD2 (6 bases). CDR1 is LNHDA and CDR2 is SQIVND in the germline V gene (reference sequence). V was cut by 3 bases and J by 8 bases, with 25 bases left in between. This CDR3 spans 18 amino acids. CDR3 amino acids: CASSMVYWSGELRGELFF. The DNA for the CDR3 is TGTGCCAGTAGTATGGTCTATTGGTCGGGGGAACTACGGGGGGAGCTGTTTTTT. Together with reference TRBV19 and TRBJ2-2, the CDR3 gives the full variable domain: DGGITQSPKYLFRKEGQNVTLSCEQNLNHDAMYWYRQDPGQGLRLIYYSQIVNDFQKGDIAEGYSVSREKKESFPLTVTSAQKNPTAFYLCASSMVYWSGELRGELFFGEGSRLTVL.